Following are 4 T cell receptor beta chains from one sample sequenced in a study of identical twins. TCRdb itself ran the 5' RACE reads through MiXCR, one entry per CDR3 protein. Found here are 1.5 million to 2 million distinct CDR3 sequences, about 30% of them singletons; the top ten hold about 0.3%. Sequenced input: cord blood. Source of these receptors: a newborn girl in good health.

This clonotype was observed a handful of times. The CDR3 region is CASSLASSNNEQFF. The CDR3 nucleotides read TGTGCCAGCAGCTTAGCTTCTAGCAACAATGAGCAGTTCTTC. This chain links TRBV11-3 with TRBJ2-1, with D tentatively TRBD2 (5 bases). CDR3 length equals 14 residues. Germline values: CDR1 SGHNT, CDR2 YENEEA. Trimming stripped 1 base from V and 5 bases from J, with 9 bases between. The entire variable domain, with the rest obtained from reference TRBV11-3 and TRBJ2-1, is as follows: EAGVVQSPRYKIIEKKQPVAFWCNPISGHNTLYWYLQNLGQGPELLIRYENEEAVDDSQLPKDRFSAERLKGVDSTLKIQPAELGDSAVYLCASSLASSNNEQFFGPGTRLTVL.

In this sample, this clonotype turned up a few times. The V gene is TRBV28, the J gene TRBJ1-2, with 7 bases identical to TRBD1. V gave up 4 bases and J gave up 8 bases; unmatched junction bases: 10. The CDR3 consists of 14 residues. Germline CDR1 reads MDHEN; CDR2 reads SYDVKM. CDR3 in DNA: TGTGCCAGCAGTTCAGGGACAGAACCCTGGGGCTACACCTTC. Translation gives CASSSGTEPWGYTF.

The J gene is TRBJ1-2, the V gene TRBV7-9; 7 bases align to TRBD1. The CDR3 has 15 residues. Looked up from germline, CDR1 is SEHNR and CDR2 is FQNEAQ (reference sequence). The V and J ends lost 4 bases and 3 bases, in that order; junction bases with no gene match: 8. The CDR3 region is CASSSSDRVYYGYTF. The CDR3, as DNA: TGTGCCAGCAGCTCCTCAGACAGGGTTTACTATGGCTACACCTTC.

This chain connects TRBV28 to TRBJ2-1; 7 bases are a match to TRBD1. The CDR3 spans 16 residues. Germline loops: CDR1 MDHEN, CDR2 SYDVKM. J lost 2 bases, V lost 2 bases, and 6 bases had no gene match. CDR3 region: CASSLTDRSPYNEQFF. The DNA for the CDR3 is TGTGCCAGCAGTTTAACGGACAGGAGCCCCTACAATGAGCAGTTCTTC. Using reference TRBV28 and TRBJ2-1 for the parts outside the CDR3, the full variable domain is DVKVTQSSRYLVKRTGEKVFLECVQDMDHENMFWYRQDPGLGLRLIYFSYDVKMKEKGDIPEGYSVSREKKERFSLILESASTNQTSMYLCASSLTDRSPYNEQFFGPGTRLTVL.